This T cell receptor beta chain was sequenced during a study of Graves' ophthalmopathy and Graves' hyperthyroidism. General study findings and limits: Researchers report that a 13-signature model separated ophthalmopathy from stable hyperthyroidism, posting about 90% sensitivity and about 80% specificity.

This clonotype was recorded many times. Its antigen is currently unknown. Germline values: CDR1 SEHNR, CDR2 FQNEAQ (reference sequence). The CDR3 extends over 13 amino acids. The V end lost 5 bases, the J end lost 6 bases, and 13 bases lay between the germline ends. Amplifying from RNA transcripts, the study obtained TCR beta CDR3 regions. After a first-round RT-PCR with HTBI primers, a second-round multiplex PCR was run. TCRdb reanalysed the multiplex PCR reads using MiXCR and keeps one entry per CDR3 protein. The table shows about 740,000 distinct CDR3 sequences, with roughly two fifths occurring only once.

The sequence was collected from an adult man with Graves' ophthalmopathy. The sample was peripheral blood. This chain joins TRBV7-9 and TRBJ1-2; D is undetermined. The CDR3 DNA reads TGTGCCAGCAGCCCACGGAACTTGCATGGCTACACCTTC. It is translated as CASSPRNLHGYTF. Full variable domain (outside the CDR3, taken from reference TRBV7-9 and TRBJ1-2): DTGVSQNPRHKITKRGQNVTFRCDPISEHNRLYWYRQTLGQGPEFLTYFQNEAQLEKSRLLSDRFSAERPKGSFSTLEIQRTEQGDSAMYLCASSPRNLHGYTFGSGTRLTVV.